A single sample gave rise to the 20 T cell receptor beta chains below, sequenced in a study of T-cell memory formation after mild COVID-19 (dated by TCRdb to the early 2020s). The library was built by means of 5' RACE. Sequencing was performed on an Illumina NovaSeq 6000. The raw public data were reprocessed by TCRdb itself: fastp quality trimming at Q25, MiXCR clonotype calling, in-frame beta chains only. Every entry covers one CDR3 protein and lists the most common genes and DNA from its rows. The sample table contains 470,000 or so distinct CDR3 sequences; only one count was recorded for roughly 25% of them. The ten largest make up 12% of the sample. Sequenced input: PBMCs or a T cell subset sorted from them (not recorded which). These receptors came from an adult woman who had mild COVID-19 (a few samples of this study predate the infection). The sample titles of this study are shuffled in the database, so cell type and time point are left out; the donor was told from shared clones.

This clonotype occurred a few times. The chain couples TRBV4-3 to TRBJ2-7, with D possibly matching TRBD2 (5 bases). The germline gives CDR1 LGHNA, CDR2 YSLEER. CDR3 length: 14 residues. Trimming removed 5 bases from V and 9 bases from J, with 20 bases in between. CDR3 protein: CASSLRTAAQGQYF. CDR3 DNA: TGCGCCAGCAGCTTACGGACTGCCGCCCAAGGGCAGTACTTC.

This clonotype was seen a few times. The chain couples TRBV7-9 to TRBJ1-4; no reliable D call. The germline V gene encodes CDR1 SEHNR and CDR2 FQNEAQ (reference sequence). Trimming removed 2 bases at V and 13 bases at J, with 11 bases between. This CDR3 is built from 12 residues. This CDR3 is CASSLSGGGLFF. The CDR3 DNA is TGTGCCAGCAGCTTATCCGGAGGCGGACTGTTTTTT.

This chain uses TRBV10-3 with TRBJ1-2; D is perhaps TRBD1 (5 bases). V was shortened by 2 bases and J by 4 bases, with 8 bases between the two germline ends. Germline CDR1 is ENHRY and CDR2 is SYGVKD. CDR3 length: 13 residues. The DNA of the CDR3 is TGTGCCATCAGTGAGACGGACATCTATGGCTACACCTTC. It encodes CAISETDIYGYTF.

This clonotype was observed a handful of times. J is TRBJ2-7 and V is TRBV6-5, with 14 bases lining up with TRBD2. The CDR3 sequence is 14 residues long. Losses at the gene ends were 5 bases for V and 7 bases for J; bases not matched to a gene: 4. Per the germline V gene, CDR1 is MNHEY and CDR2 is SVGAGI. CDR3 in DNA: TGTGCCAGCAGTCCGACTAGCGGGAGGGGGGAGCAGTACTTC. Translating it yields CASSPTSGRGEQYF.

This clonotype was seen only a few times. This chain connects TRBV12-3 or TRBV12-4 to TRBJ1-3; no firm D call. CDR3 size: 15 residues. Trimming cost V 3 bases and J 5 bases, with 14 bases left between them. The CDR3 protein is CASSFVGVERNTIYF. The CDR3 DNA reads TGTGCCAGCAGTTTTGTTGGGGTAGAGAGAAACACCATATATTTT.

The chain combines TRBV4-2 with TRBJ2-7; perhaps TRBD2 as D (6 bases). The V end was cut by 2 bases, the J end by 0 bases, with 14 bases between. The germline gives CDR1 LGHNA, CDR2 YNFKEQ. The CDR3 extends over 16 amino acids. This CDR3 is CASSQLELGSSYEQYF. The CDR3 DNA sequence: TGTGCCAGCAGCCAATTAGAGCTCGGGAGCTCCTACGAGCAGTACTTC.

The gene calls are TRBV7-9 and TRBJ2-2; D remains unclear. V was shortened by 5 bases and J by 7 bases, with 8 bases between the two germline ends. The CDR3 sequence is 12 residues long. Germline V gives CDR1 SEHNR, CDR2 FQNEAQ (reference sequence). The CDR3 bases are TGTGCCAGCAGCCTATCGTACGGGGAGCTGTTTTTT. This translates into CASSLSYGELFF.

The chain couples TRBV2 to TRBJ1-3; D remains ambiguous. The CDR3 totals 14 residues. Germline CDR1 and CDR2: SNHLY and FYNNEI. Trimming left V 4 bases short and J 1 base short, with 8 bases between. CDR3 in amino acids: CASSVDQSGNTIYF. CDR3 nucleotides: TGTGCCAGCAGTGTAGACCAGTCTGGAAACACCATATATTTT.

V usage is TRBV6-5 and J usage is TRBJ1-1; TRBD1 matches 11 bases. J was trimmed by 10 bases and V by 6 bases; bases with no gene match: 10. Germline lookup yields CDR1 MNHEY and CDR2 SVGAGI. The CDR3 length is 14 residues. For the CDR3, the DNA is TGTGCCAGCAGCTCGAAGGGACAGGGGGGGAGAGCTTTCTTT. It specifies CASSSKGQGGRAFF.

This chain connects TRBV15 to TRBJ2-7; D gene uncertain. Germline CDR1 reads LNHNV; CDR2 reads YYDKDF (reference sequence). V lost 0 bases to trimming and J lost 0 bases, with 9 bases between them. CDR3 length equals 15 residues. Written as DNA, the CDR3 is TGTGCCACCAGCAGAGAAAAGGGCATCTCCTACGAGCAGTACTTC. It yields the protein CATSREKGISYEQYF.

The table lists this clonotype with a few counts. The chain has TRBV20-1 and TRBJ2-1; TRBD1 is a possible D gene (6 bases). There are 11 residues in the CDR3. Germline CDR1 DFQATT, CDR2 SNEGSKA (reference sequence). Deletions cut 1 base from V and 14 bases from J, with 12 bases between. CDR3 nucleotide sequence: TGCAGTGCTAGAGTAAACAGGGTGGAGTTCTTC. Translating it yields CSARVNRVEFF.

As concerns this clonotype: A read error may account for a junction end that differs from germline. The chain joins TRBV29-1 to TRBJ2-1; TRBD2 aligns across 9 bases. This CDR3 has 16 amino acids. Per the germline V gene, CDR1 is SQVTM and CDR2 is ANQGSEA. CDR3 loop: CSVEGGREGTYNEQLF. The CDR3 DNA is TGCAGCGTTGAAGGAGGGCGGGAGGGAACCTACAATGAGCAGTTATTC.

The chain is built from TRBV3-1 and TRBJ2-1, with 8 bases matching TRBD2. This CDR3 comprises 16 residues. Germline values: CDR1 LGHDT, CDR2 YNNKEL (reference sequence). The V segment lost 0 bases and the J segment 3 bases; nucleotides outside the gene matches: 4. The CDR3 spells CASSQDGGGNYNEQFF. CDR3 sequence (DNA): TGTGCCAGCAGCCAAGATGGCGGGGGGAACTACAATGAGCAGTTCTTC.

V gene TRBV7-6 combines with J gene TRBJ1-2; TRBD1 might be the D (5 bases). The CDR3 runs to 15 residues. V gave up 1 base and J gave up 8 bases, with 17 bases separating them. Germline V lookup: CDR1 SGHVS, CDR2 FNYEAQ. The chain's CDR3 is CASSLGDGQAGGYTF. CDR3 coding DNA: TGTGCCAGCAGCTTAGGAGATGGTCAGGCAGGGGGCTACACCTTC.

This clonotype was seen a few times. CDR3 residues: CASSQGASNTEAFF. CDR3 coding DNA: TGCGCCAGCAGCCAGGGGGCATCGAACACTGAAGCTTTCTTT. The rearrangement uses TRBV5-1 and TRBJ1-1; TRBD1 matches 8 bases. The CDR3 sequence is 14 residues long. Germline CDR1 and CDR2: SGHRS and YFSETQ. V shed 4 bases, J shed 1 base, and the junction held 3 bases outside the gene matches.

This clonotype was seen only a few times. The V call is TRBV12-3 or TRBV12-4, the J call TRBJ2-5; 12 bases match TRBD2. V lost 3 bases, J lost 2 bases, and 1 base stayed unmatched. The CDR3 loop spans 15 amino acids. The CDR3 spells CASSFLAGGQETQYF. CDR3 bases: TGTGCCAGCAGTTTTCTAGCGGGGGGGCAAGAGACCCAGTACTTC.

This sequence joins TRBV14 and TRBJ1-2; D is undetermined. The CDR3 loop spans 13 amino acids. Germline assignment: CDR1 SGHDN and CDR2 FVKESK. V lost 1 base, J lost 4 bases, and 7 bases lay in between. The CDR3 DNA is TGTGCCAGCAGCCAAGGGCGGCCCTATGGCTACACCTTC. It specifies CASSQGRPYGYTF.

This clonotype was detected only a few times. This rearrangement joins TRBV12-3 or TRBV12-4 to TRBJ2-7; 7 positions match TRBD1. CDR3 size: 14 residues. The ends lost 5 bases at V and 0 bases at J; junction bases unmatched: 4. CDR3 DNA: TGTGCCAGCAGTCCAACAGGGGACTCCTACGAGCAGTACTTC. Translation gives CASSPTGDSYEQYF.

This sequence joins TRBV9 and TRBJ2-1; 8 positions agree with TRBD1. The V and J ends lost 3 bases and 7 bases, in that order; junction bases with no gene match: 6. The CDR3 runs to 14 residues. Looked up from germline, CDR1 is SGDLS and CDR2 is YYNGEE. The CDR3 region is CASSGDRGGNEQFF. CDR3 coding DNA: TGTGCCAGCAGCGGCGACAGGGGAGGTAATGAGCAGTTCTTC.

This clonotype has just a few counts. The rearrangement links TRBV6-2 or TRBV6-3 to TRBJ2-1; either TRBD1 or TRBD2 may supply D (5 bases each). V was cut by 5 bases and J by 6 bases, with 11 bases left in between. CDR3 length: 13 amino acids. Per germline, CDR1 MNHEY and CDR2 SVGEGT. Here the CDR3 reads CASSMGRLNEQFF. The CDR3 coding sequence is TGTGCCAGCAGTATGGGACGGCTCAATGAGCAGTTCTTC.